Listed below are T cell receptor beta chains from one sample, sequenced in a study of technical replicates of blood from four donors. Here immunoSEQ multiplex PCR was the method, and the copy in TCRdb shows in-frame clones only, minus some. Among tens of thousands of clones, around 92% were seen once, and the ten largest hold about 0.27%. Sample: T cells isolated from PBMCs. The receptors stem from a human donor in good health. The CDR3 runs from the conserved cysteine through the conserved F or W. A D gene is named only where the DNA matches it firmly. For some rows the clone size is stated as once, few or many, or as a class when expanded; others skip it.

j_gene	d_gene	abundance	len	v_gene	CDR3aa	CDR3nt
TRBJ2-1	TRBD2	NA	15	TRBV6-4	CASRFTSGGANEQFF	TGTGCCAGCAGATTCACTAGCGGGGGGGCCAATGAGCAGTTCTTC
TRBJ2-7	TRBD1	NA	15	TRBV27	CASSLTPGQGREQYF	TGTGCCAGCAGTTTAACCCCGGGACAGGGGCGGGAGCAGTACTTC
TRBJ2-3	TRBD1	NA	18	TRBV27	CASSQARQGTGSTDTQYF	TGTGCCAGCAGTCAGGCGAGACAGGGCACGGGGTCGACAGATACGCAGTATTTT
TRBJ1-2	NA	NA	14	TRBV19	CASSIADGNYGYTF	TGTGCCAGTAGTATAGCTGACGGGAACTATGGCTACACCTTC
TRBJ1-6	TRBD1	NA	13	TRBV27	CASRTGLNSPLHF	TGTGCCAGCAGGACAGGGCTTAATTCACCCCTCCACTTT
TRBJ1-3	NA	NA	14	TRBV4-1	CASSQVRTSNTIYF	TGCGCCAGCAGCCAAGTTCGGACATCCAACACCATATATTTT
TRBJ1-6	TRBD1	once	17	TRBV5-6	CASSLEVGQGTNSPLHF	TGTGCCAGCAGCTTGGAAGTGGGACAGGGAACCAATTCACCCCTCCACTTT
TRBJ1-5	NA	NA	13	TRBV30	CAWSQGLSQPQHF	TGTGCCTGGAGTCAGGGATTGAGTCAGCCCCAGCATTTT
TRBJ1-2	TRBD1	NA	15	TRBV6-5	CASSAQGVLQRGYTF	TGTGCCAGCAGCGCTCAGGGGGTTCTCCAGAGGGGCTACACCTTC
TRBJ1-3	TRBD1	NA	16	TRBV6-5	CASSYDTGTAGNTIYF	TGTGCCAGCAGTTACGATACCGGGACAGCAGGAAACACCATATATTTT
TRBJ1-4	NA	NA	16	TRBV11-2	CASRFLRGRGGEKLFF	TGTGCCAGCAGATTCCTCAGGGGACGTGGCGGTGAAAAACTGTTTTTT
TRBJ2-3	NA	NA	12	TRBV7-3	CASSLFGDTQYF	TGTGCCAGCAGCTTATTCGGAGATACGCAGTATTTT
TRBJ1-2	TRBD1	NA	12	TRBV2	CASSEWTGSYTF	TGTGCCAGCAGTGAATGGACAGGGAGCTACACCTTC
TRBJ2-7	TRBD2	NA	15	TRBV28	CASSHLAGGPHEQYF	TGTGCCAGCAGCCACCTAGCGGGAGGGCCCCACGAGCAGTACTTC
TRBJ1-6	TRBD1	NA	16	TRBV7-8	CASSPISGQVNSPLHF	TGTGCCAGCAGCCCGATATCGGGACAGGTCAATTCACCCCTCCACTTT
TRBJ1-5	TRBD1	once	15	TRBV30	CAWSSGTGLIQPQHF	TGTGCCTGGAGTTCCGGGACAGGGTTAATTCAGCCCCAGCATTTT
TRBJ2-1	NA	few	16	TRBV14	CASSQDFVSPYNEQFF	TGTGCCAGCAGCCAAGATTTTGTTAGCCCCTACAATGAGCAGTTCTTC
TRBJ1-2	TRBD1	NA	20	TRBV4-1	CASSQSYPGTGSKGNYGYTF	TGCGCCAGCAGCCAAAGTTACCCCGGGACAGGGTCAAAGGGTAACTATGGCTACACCTTC